These 20 T cell receptor beta chains were sequenced from one sample in a study of neoadjuvant nivolumab and ipilimumab in lung cancer. Sequencing was performed with immunoSEQ multiplex PCR; in TCRdb, only in-frame clones are kept and a portion is missing. The sample consists of around 10,000 clones, around 82% of them appearing once. Sample: peripheral blood, taken before neoadjuvant nivolumab, alone or with ipilimumab. All receptors derive from an adult with non-small cell lung cancer.

The chain combines TRBV28 with TRBJ1-2; D unclear. CDR3 length equals 12 residues. The V gene's germline CDR1 is MDHEN and CDR2 SYDVKM. V dropped 5 bases and J dropped 7 bases, with 11 bases sitting between them. The CDR3 DNA is TGTGCCAGCAGTACACCCCTGGTTGGCTACACCTTC. This gives the protein CASSTPLVGYTF.

This clone was found a few times. The chain couples TRBV2 to TRBJ2-7; D unclear. V lost 1 base and J lost 9, with 7 bases in between. The CDR3 spans 11 residues. Germline-derived CDR1 and CDR2 are SNHLY and FYNNEI. DNA of the CDR3: TGTGCCAGCAGTGAAGTGCTCGGGCAGTACTTC. Its translation is CASSEVLGQYF.

V usage is TRBV6-5 and J usage is TRBJ2-7, with TRBD2 identical over 11 bases. Germline V gene data show CDR1 as MNHEY and CDR2 as SVGAGI. The CDR3 extends over 14 amino acids. After removal of 6 bases from V and 3 bases from J, the junction contained 4 bases not matched to a gene. In nucleotides, the CDR3 is TGTGCCAGCAGGGCGACTAGCGGGATCTACGAGCAGTACTTC. Translation gives CASRATSGIYEQYF.

The rearrangement uses TRBV7-2 and TRBJ2-7; TRBD2 is a possible D gene (6 bases). Deletions cut 5 bases from V and 2 bases from J, with 16 bases between. Germline V gene data show CDR1 as SGHTA and CDR2 as FQGNSA. CDR3 length equals 15 residues. This CDR3 reads CASSRSRERTYEQYF. The CDR3 DNA sequence: TGTGCCAGCAGCCGCTCACGGGAGCGTACCTACGAGCAGTACTTC.

The chain employs TRBV10-1 and TRBJ2-7, with 9 bases matching TRBD2. The ends lost 0 bases at V and 2 bases at J; junction bases unmatched: 2. The germline V gene has CDR1 WNHNN and CDR2 SYGVQD (reference sequence). This CDR3 has 15 amino acids. The CDR3 region has the DNA TGCGCCAGCAGTGAGTCTCTAGCGGGAACCTACGAGCAGTACTTC. Translation gives CASSESLAGTYEQYF.

The chain is built from TRBV5-1 and TRBJ1-3, with D unresolved. From germline, CDR1 is SGHRS and CDR2 YFSETQ. Trimming removed 2 bases at V and 4 bases at J, with 10 bases between. CDR3 size: 14 residues. CDR3 sequence (DNA): TGCGCCAGCAGCTTCGGAGTGGAAGGAAACACCATATATTTT. Translating it yields CASSFGVEGNTIYF.

The V gene is TRBV7-2, the J gene TRBJ1-5, with D hard to call. The CDR3 length is 14 residues. V was cut by 1 base and J by 4 bases, with 8 bases left in between. CDR1 SGHTA and CDR2 FQGNSA come from the germline V gene. CDR3 region: CASSLDSSNQPQHF. The CDR3 nucleotides are TGTGCCAGCAGCTTAGACAGCTCAAATCAGCCCCAGCATTTT.

The J gene is TRBJ2-2, the V gene TRBV12-5; D is perhaps TRBD2 (5 bases). The germline CDR1 and CDR2 sequences are LGHNT and FRNRAP. The germline V and J ends were trimmed by 4 bases and 1 base, with 10 bases remaining between them. The CDR3 length is 15 residues. The CDR3: CASGSIRGNTGELFF. DNA for the CDR3: TGTGCTAGTGGTTCGATCCGGGGGAACACCGGGGAGCTGTTTTTT.

This chain connects TRBV15 to TRBJ1-5; the D is unclear. The V gene lost 5 bases and the J gene lost 7 bases, with 15 bases spanning the gap. The CDR3 is made up of 14 amino acids. In germline, CDR1 is LNHNV, CDR2 YYDKDF (reference sequence). This CDR3 is CATSGANKGQPQHF. The CDR3 bases are TGTGCCACCAGCGGAGCAAACAAAGGGCAGCCCCAGCATTTT.

This clone occurred a few times. The V call is TRBV18, the J call TRBJ1-1; no reliable D call. Trimming stripped 4 bases from V and 4 bases from J, with 16 bases between. Germline CDR1 reads KGHSH; CDR2 reads LQKENI. The CDR3 sequence is 15 residues long. The CDR3 region is CASSRRSDVGTEAFF. The CDR3, as DNA: TGTGCCAGCTCACGACGAAGTGATGTTGGCACTGAAGCTTTCTTT.

The chain uses TRBV7-8 and TRBJ1-3; D is unresolved. This CDR3 is 15 amino acids long. The germline V and J ends were trimmed by 1 base and 5 bases, with 12 bases remaining between them. CDR1 is SGHVS, CDR2 FQNEAQ, per germline. CDR3 residues: CASSLVGTDRNTIYF. CDR3 nucleotides: TGTGCCAGCAGCTTAGTAGGAACGGATAGAAACACCATATATTTT.

The genes are TRBV6-5 and TRBJ1-1; possibly TRBD1 for D (5 bases). V was cut by 5 bases and J by 7 bases, with 14 bases left in between. This CDR3 is 13 amino acids long. CDR1 is MNHEY, CDR2 SVGAGI, per germline. CDR3 in amino acids: CASSDQDTVEAFF. The CDR3, as DNA: TGTGCCAGCAGTGACCAGGACACGGTTGAAGCTTTCTTT.

The gene calls are TRBV10-2 and TRBJ2-2; 11 bases agree with TRBD2. The CDR3 length is 13 residues. V lost 8 bases to trimming and J lost 6 bases; unmatched junction nucleotides: 2. Germline V lookup: CDR1 WSHSY, CDR2 SAAADI. The CDR3 DNA sequence: TGCGCCAGCGAACTAGCGGGAGCCGGGGAGCTGTTTTTT. This encodes CASELAGAGELFF.

This chain links TRBV5-4 with TRBJ2-3; no reliable D call. From germline, CDR1 is SGHNT and CDR2 YYREEE (reference sequence). The length of the CDR3 is 12 residues. V shed 3 bases and J shed 2 bases, with 4 bases lying between them. CDR3 nucleotide sequence: TGTGCCAGCAGCTCCTACACAGATACGCAGTATTTT. Translation: CASSSYTDTQYF.

The rearrangement uses TRBV11-1 and TRBJ2-2, with 9 bases fitting TRBD1. The CDR3 length is 15 residues. V shed 3 bases, J shed 3 bases, and the junction held 2 bases outside the gene matches. The V gene's germline CDR1 is SGHAT and CDR2 FQDESV (reference sequence). The CDR3 sequence: CASSFGDRDTGELFF. CDR3 nucleotide sequence: TGTGCCAGCAGCTTTGGGGACAGGGACACCGGGGAGCTGTTTTTT.

V is TRBV29-1 and J is TRBJ1-1; TRBD1 matches at 9 bases. CDR1 SQVTM and CDR2 ANQGSEA come from the germline V gene. This CDR3 region has 14 residues. Trimming at V came to 6 bases and at J to 3 bases, leaving 8 bases not matched to a gene. CDR3 DNA sequence: TGCAGCGTGCCGGGACAGGGTCTTGACACTGAAGCTTTCTTT. Translated: CSVPGQGLDTEAFF. Full variable domain (remainder filled in from reference TRBV29-1 and TRBJ1-1): SAVISQKPSRDICQRGTSLTIQCQVDSQVTMMFWYRQQPGQSLTLIATANQGSEATYESGFVIDKFPISRPNLTFSTLTVSNMSPEDSSIYLCSVPGQGLDTEAFFGQGTRLTVV.

This sequence joins TRBV9 and TRBJ1-2, with a possible D match to TRBD1 (6 bases). V lost 0 bases and J lost 7, with 19 bases in between. The CDR3 consists of 16 residues. Germline-derived CDR1 and CDR2 are SGDLS and YYNGEE. The CDR3 DNA sequence: TGTGCCAGCAGCGTAGCTGGGCCAGGGGCGAACAGTGGCTACACCTTC. Protein sequence: CASSVAGPGANSGYTF.

The V gene is TRBV4-1, the J gene TRBJ1-6; D possibly corresponds to TRBD1 (5 bases). The length of the CDR3 is 16 residues. Germline CDR1 is MGHRA and CDR2 is YSYEKL. Trimming pared 2 bases from V and 5 bases from J, leaving 13 bases between. The CDR3 loop is CASSQYRLGDNSPLHF. The CDR3 DNA sequence: TGCGCCAGCAGCCAATACAGGCTCGGCGATAATTCACCCCTCCACTTT.

This clone turned up a few times. V usage is TRBV21-1 and J usage is TRBJ2-2. TRBV21-1 is a known pseudogene. The CDR3 contains 13 residues. CDR3 residues: CASSGWRYGELFF. DNA for the CDR3: TGTGCCAGCAGCGGGTGGCGCTACGGGGAGCTGTTTTTT.

V usage is TRBV28 and J usage is TRBJ2-7; D is tentatively TRBD1 or TRBD2 (6 bases each). The germline V gene encodes CDR1 MDHEN and CDR2 SYDVKM. Trimming left V 5 bases short and J 3 bases short, with 14 bases between. The CDR3 extends over 14 amino acids. CDR3 bases: TGTGCCAGCAGTAGCCCGGGGGACATCTACGAGCAGTACTTC. The encoded protein is CASSSPGDIYEQYF.